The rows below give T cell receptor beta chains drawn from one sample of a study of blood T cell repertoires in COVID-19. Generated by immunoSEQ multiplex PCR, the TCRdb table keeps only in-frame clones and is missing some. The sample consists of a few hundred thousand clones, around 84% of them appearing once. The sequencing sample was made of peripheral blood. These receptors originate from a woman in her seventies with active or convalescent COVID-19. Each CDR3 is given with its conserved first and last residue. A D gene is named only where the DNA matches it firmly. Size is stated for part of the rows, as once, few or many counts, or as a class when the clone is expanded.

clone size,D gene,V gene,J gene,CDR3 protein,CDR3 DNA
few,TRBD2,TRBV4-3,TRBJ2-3,CASSQDRAGDSTDTQYF,TGCGCCAGCAGCCAAGATCGAGCGGGGGACAGCACAGATACGCAGTATTTT
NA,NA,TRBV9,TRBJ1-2,CASSPPGGRVGYGYTF,TGTGCCAGCAGCCCTCCCGGGGGAAGAGTGGGCTATGGCTACACCTTC
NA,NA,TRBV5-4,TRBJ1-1,CASSSDPGGTEAFF,TGTGCCAGCAGCTCAGATCCGGGGGGCACTGAAGCTTTCTTT
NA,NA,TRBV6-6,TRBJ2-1,CASNQGKGREQFF,TGTGCCAGCAACCAGGGCAAGGGTAGGGAGCAGTTCTTC
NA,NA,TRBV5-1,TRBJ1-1,CASSFTGYTEAFF,TGCGCCAGCAGCTTCACAGGGTACACTGAAGCTTTCTTT
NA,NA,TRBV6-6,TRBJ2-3,CASTFTDTQYF,TGTGCCAGCACCTTCACAGATACGCAGTATTTT
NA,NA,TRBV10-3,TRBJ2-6,CAISALSPGSGANVLTF,TGTGCCATCAGTGCCCTTAGTCCGGGGTCTGGGGCCAACGTCCTGACTTTC
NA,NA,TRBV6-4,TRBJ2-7,CASSAERHIQSYEQYF,TGTGCCAGCAGTGCCGAAAGACATATACAGTCCTACGAGCAGTACTTC
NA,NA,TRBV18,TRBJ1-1,CASSPGVTEAFF,TGTGCCAGCTCACCCGGAGTCACTGAAGCTTTCTTT
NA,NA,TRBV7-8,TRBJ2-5,CASSSPTGYQETQYF,TGTGCCAGCAGCTCGCCAACAGGTTACCAAGAGACCCAGTACTTC
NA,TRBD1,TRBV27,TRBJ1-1,CASSFLPGQGSGNTEAFF,TGTGCCAGCAGTTTCCTCCCGGGACAGGGGTCAGGAAACACTGAAGCTTTCTTT
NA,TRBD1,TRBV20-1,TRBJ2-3,CSASAGTAGTDTQYF,TGCAGTGCTAGTGCCGGGACAGCTGGCACAGATACGCAGTATTTT
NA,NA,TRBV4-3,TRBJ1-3,CASSQTGFSGNTIYF,TGCGCCAGCAGCCAAACAGGTTTCTCTGGAAACACCATATATTTT
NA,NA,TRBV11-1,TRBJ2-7,CASSLVGAGGEQYF,TGTGCCAGCAGCTTAGTAGGGGCAGGTGGTGAGCAGTACTTC
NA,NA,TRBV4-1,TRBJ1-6,CASSPDSLVSPLHF,TGCGCCAGCAGCCCTGACAGCCTTGTTTCACCCCTCCACTTT
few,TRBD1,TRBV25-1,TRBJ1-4,CASLSDRESEKLFF,TGTGCCAGCCTCTCGGACAGGGAATCTGAAAAACTGTTTTTT
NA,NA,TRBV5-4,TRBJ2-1,CASSPGEGSYNEQFF,TGTGCCAGCAGTCCGGGCGAGGGCTCCTACAATGAGCAGTTCTTC
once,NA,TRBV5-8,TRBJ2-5,CASRRQETQYF,TGTGCCAGCCGGAGGCAAGAGACCCAGTACTTC
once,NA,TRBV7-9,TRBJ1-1,CASSSTEEWTEAFF,TGTGCCAGCAGCTCTACGGAGGAATGGACTGAAGCTTTCTTT
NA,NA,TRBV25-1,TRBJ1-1,CASSEVMGGTEAFF,TGTGCCAGCAGTGAAGTAATGGGGGGCACTGAAGCTTTCTTT
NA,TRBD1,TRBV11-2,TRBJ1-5,CASSVGQSGHYSNQPQHF,TGTGCCAGCAGCGTGGGACAGTCGGGGCATTATAGCAATCAGCCCCAGCATTTT
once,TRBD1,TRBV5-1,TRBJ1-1,CASSFTGGRNEAFF,TGCGCCAGCAGCTTCACAGGGGGACGAAATGAAGCTTTCTTT
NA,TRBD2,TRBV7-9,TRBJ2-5,CASSSTGTSTVEETQYF,TGTGCCAGCAGCTCCACCGGGACTAGCACGGTTGAGGAGACCCAGTACTTC
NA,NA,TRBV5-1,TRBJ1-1,CASTHGGAPTEAFF,TGCGCCAGCACCCACGGTGGGGCCCCCACTGAAGCTTTCTTT
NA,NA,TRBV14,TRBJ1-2,CASSKERGNGYTF,TGTGCCAGCAGCAAAGAACGGGGGAACGGCTACACCTTC
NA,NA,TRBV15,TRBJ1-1,CATSRDGGTEAFF,TGTGCCACCAGCAGAGATGGGGGGACTGAAGCTTTCTTT
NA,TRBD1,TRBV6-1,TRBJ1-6,CASSVDRGTEGRHSPLHF,TGTGCCAGCAGTGTAGACAGGGGGACGGAGGGCCGCCATTCACCCCTCCACTTT
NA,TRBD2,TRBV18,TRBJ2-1,CASSPGGDIYYNEQFF,TGTGCCAGCTCACCGGGAGGGGATATTTACTACAATGAGCAGTTCTTC
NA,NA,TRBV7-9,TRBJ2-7,CATDETRLGEQYF,TGTGCCACCGATGAAACGAGGCTGGGTGAGCAGTACTTC
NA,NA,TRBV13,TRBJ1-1,CASSQQKGDTEAFF,TGTGCCAGCAGCCAGCAAAAGGGGGACACTGAAGCTTTCTTT
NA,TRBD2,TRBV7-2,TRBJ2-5,CASSLPSGGTSGGQETQYF,TGTGCCAGCAGCCTCCCTTCTGGGGGGACTAGCGGGGGCCAAGAGACCCAGTACTTC
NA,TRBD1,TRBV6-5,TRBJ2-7,CASSRRTGLNYEQYF,TGTGCCAGCAGTCGCCGGACAGGGTTAAACTACGAGCAGTACTTC